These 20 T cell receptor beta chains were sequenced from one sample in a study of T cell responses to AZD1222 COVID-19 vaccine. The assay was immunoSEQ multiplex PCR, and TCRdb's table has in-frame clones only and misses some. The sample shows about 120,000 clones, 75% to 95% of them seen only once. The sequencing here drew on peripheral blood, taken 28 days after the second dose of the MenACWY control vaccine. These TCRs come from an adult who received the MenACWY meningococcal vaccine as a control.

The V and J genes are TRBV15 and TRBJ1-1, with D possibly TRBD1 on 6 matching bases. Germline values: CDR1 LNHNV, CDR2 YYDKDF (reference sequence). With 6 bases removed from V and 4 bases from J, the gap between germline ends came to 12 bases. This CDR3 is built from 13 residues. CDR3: CATSRGGLTEAFF. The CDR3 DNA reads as TGTGCCACCAGTCGGGGGGGGCTCACTGAAGCTTTCTTT.

The CDR3 is CASSAQGLHTEAFF. CDR3 sequence (DNA): TGTGCCAGCAGCGCACAGGGGTTGCACACTGAAGCTTTCTTT. The V and J genes are TRBV11-2 and TRBJ1-1; 7 positions match TRBD1. Germline CDR1 is SGHAT and CDR2 is FQNNGV. There are 14 residues in the CDR3. The ends lost 5 bases at V and 3 bases at J; junction bases unmatched: 6.

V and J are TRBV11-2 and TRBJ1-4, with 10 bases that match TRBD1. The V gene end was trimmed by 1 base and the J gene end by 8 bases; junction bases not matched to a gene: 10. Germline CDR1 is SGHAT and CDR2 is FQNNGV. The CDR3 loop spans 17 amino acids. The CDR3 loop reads CASSLGATGTGVEKLFF. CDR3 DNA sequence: TGTGCCAGCAGCTTAGGGGCAACCGGGACAGGGGTCGAAAAACTGTTTTTT.

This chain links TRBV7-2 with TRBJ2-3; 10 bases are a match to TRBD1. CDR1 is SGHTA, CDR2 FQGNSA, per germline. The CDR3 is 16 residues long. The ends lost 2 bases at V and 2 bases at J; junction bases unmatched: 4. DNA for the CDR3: TGTGCCAGCAGCTTATATGGGACAGGGGTCACAGATACGCAGTATTTT. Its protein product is CASSLYGTGVTDTQYF.

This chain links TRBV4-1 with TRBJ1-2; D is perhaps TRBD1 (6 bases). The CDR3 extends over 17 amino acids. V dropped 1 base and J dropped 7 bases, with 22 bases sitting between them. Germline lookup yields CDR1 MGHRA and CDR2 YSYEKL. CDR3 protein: CASSQGKPLQGVFGYTF. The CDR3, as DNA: TGCGCCAGCAGCCAAGGTAAACCGTTACAGGGCGTTTTTGGCTACACCTTC.

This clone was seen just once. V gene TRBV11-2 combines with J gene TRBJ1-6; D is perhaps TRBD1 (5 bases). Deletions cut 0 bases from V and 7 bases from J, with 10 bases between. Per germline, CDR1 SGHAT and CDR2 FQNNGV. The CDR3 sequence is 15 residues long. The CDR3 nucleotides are TGTGCCAGCAGCTTAGATCGACGGACAAATTCACCCCTCCACTTT. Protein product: CASSLDRRTNSPLHF.

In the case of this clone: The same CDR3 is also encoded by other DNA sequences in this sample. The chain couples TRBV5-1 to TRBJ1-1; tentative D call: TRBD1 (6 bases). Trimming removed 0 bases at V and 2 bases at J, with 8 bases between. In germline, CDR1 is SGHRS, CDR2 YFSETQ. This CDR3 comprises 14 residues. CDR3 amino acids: CASSLARGNTEAFF. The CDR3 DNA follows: TGCGCCAGCAGCTTGGCCAGGGGAAACACTGAAGCTTTCTTT.

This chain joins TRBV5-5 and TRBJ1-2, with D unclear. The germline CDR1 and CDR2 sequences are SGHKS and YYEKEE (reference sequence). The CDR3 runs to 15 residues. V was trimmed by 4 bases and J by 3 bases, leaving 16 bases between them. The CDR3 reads CASSPNLLHDYGYTF. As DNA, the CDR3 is TGTGCCAGCAGCCCGAACCTGTTACACGACTATGGCTACACCTTC.

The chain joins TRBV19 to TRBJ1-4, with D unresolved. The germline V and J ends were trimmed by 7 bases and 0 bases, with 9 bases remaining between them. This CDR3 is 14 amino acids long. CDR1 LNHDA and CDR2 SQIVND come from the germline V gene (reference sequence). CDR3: CASTSSATNEKLFF. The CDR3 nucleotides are TGTGCCAGTACCTCCAGTGCAACTAATGAAAAACTGTTTTTT. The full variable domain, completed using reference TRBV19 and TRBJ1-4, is DGGITQSPKYLFRKEGQNVTLSCEQNLNHDAMYWYRQDPGQGLRLIYYSQIVNDFQKGDIAEGYSVSREKKESFPLTVTSAQKNPTAFYLCASTSSATNEKLFFGSGTQLSVL.

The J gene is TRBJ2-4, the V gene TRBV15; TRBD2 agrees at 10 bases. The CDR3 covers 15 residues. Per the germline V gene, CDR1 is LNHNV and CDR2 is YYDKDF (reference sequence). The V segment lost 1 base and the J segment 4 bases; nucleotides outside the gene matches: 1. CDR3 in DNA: TGTGCCACCAGCAGAGGGGGACTAGCGAAAAACATTCAGTACTTC. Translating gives CATSRGGLAKNIQYF.

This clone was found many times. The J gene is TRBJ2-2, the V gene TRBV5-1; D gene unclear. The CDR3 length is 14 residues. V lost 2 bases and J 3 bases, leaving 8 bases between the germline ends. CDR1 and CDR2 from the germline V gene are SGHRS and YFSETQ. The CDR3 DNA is TGCGCCAGCAGCTTCGGCAGTTACACCGGGGAGCTGTTTTTT. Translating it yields CASSFGSYTGELFF.

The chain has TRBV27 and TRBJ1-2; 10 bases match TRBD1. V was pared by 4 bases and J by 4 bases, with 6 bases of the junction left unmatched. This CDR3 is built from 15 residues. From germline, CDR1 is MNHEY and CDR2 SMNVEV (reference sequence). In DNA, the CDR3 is TGTGCCAGCAGTTCGCAGGGACAGGGGTTCTATGGCTACACCTTC. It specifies CASSSQGQGFYGYTF.

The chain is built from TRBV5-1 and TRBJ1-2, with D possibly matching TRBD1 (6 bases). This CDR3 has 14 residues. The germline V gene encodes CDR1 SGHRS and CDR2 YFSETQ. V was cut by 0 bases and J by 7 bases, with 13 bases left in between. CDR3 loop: CASSLGDTVGGYTF. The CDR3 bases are TGCGCCAGCAGCTTGGGGGACACCGTGGGTGGCTACACCTTC.

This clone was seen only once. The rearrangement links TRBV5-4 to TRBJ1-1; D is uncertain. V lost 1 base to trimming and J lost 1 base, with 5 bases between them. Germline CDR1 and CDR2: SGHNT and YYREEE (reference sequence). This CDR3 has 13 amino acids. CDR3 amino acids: CASSLRGNTEAFF. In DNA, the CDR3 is TGTGCCAGCAGCTTGCGGGGGAACACTGAAGCTTTCTTT.

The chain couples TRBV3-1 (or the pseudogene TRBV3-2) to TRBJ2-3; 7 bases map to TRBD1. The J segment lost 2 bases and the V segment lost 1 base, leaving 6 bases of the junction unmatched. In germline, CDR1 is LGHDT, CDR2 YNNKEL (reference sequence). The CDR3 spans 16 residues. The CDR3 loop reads CASSQGGGKYTDTQYF. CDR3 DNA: TGTGCCAGCAGCCAAGGAGGGGGCAAATACACAGATACGCAGTATTTT.

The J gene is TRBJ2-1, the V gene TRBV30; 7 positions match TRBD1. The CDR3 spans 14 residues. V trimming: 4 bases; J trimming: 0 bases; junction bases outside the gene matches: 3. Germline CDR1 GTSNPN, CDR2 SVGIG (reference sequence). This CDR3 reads CAWTRDSSYNEQFF. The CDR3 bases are TGTGCCTGGACTCGGGACAGCTCCTACAATGAGCAGTTCTTC.

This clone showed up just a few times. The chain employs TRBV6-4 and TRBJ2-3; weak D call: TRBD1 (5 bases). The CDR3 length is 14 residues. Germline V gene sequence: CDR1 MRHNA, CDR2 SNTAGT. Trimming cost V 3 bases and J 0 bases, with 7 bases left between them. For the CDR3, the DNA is TGTGCCAGCAGTGAAGGGGAAAGCACAGATACGCAGTATTTT. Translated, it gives CASSEGESTDTQYF.

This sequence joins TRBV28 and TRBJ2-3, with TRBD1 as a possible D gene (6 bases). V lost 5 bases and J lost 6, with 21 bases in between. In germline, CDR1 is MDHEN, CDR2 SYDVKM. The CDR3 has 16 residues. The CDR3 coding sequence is TGTGCCAGCAGTCCCAGGGGCCCGACGGTGGCCGATACGCAGTATTTT. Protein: CASSPRGPTVADTQYF.

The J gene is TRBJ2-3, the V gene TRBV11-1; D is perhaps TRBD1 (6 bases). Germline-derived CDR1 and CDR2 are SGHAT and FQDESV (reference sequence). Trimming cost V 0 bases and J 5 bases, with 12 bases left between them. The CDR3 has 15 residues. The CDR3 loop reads CASSLALAGVDTQYF. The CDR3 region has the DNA TGTGCCAGCAGCTTAGCCCTAGCAGGGGTAGATACGCAGTATTTT.

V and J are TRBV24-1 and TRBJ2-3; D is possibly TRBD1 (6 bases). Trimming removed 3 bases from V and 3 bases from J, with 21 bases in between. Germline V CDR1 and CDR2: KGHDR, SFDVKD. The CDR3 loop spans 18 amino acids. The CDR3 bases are TGTGCCACCAGTGATGTTCGGGGTAGCGAAGGGGGTACAGATACGCAGTATTTT. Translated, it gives CATSDVRGSEGGTDTQYF.